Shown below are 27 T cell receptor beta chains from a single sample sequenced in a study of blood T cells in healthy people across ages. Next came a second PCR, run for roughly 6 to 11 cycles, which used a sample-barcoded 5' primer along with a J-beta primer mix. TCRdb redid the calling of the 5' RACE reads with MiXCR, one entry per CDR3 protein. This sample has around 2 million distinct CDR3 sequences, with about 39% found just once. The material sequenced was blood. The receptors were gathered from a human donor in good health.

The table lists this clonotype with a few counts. The CDR3 DNA sequence: TGCGCCAGCAGCTTGGACGTTGGCGGGAGCAATGAGCAGTTCTTC. Its protein is CASSLDVGGSNEQFF. This chain joins TRBV5-1 and TRBJ2-1; 7 bases are shared with TRBD2. The CDR3 extends over 15 amino acids. V lost 0 bases and J lost 6; bases outside the gene matches: 6. In germline, CDR1 is SGHRS, CDR2 YFSETQ.

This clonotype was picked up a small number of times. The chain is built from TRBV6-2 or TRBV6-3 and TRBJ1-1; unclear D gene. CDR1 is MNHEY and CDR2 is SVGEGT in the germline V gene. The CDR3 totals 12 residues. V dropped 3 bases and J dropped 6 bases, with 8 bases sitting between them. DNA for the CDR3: TGTGCCAGCAGTTATTGGGCAGCTGAAGCTTTCTTT. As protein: CASSYWAAEAFF.

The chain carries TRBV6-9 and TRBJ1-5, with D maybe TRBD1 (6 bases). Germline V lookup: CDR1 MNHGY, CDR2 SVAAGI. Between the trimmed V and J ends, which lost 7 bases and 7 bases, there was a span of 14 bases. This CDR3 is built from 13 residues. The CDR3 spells CASTPGGQQPQHF. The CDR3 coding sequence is TGTGCCAGCACCCCGGGGGGGCAACAGCCCCAGCATTTT.

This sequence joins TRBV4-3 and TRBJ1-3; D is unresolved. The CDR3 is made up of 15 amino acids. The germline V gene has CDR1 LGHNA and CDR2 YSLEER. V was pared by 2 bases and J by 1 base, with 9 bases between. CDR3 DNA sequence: TGCGCCAGCAGCCAAACTCCGGGTTCTGGAAACACCATATATTTT. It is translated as CASSQTPGSGNTIYF.

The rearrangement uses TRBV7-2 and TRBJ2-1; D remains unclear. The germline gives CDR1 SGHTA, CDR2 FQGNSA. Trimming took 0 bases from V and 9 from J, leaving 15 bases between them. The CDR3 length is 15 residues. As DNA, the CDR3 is TGTGCCAGCAGCTTAGCGGGCCCGAGCCTATCTGAGCAGTTCTTC. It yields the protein CASSLAGPSLSEQFF.

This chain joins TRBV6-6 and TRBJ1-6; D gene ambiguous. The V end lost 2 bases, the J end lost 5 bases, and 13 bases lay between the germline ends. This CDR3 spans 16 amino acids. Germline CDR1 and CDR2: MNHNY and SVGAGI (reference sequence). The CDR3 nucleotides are TGTGCCAGCAGTTACAGTCGGACGGTCGATAATTCACCCCTCCACTTT. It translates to CASSYSRTVDNSPLHF.

The CDR3 here is CASSHLAGYEQYF. The CDR3 nucleotides are TGTGCCAGCAGCCACCTGGCTGGCTACGAGCAGTACTTC. The V and J genes are TRBV27 and TRBJ2-7; the D is unclear. V was pared by 6 bases and J by 3 bases, with 12 bases between. From germline, CDR1 is MNHEY and CDR2 SMNVEV (reference sequence). CDR3 size: 13 residues.

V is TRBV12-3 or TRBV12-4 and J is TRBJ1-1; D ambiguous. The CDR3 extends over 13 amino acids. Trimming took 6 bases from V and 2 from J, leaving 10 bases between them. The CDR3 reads CASRTPFNTEAFF. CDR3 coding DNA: TGTGCCAGCAGGACCCCATTTAACACTGAAGCTTTCTTT.

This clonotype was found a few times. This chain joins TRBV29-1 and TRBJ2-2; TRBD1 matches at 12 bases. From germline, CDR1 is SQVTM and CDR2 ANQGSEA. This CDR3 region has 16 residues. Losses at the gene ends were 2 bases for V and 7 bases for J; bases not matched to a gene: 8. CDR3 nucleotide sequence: TGCAGCGTTGAACCCCCCGGGACAGGGGGCAGCGGGGAGCTGTTTTTT. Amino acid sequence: CSVEPPGTGGSGELFF.

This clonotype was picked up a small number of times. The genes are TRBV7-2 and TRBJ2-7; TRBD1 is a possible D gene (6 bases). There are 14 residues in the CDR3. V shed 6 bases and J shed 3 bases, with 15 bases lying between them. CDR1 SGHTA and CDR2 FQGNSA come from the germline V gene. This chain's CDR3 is CASSRGQRGYEQYF. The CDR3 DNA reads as TGTGCCAGCAGTCGTGGACAGAGGGGCTACGAGCAGTACTTC.

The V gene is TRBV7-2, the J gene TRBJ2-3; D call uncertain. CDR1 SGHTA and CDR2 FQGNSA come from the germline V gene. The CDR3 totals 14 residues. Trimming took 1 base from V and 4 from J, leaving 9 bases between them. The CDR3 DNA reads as TGTGCCAGCAGCTTAGGGCGGCAGGCAGATACGCAGTATTTT. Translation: CASSLGRQADTQYF.

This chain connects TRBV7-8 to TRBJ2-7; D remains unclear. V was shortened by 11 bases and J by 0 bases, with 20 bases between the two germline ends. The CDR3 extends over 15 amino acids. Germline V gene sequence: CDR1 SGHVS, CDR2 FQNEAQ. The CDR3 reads CAGTPLRVFSYEQYF. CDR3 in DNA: TGTGCCGGCACCCCACTGCGAGTGTTCTCCTACGAGCAGTACTTC.

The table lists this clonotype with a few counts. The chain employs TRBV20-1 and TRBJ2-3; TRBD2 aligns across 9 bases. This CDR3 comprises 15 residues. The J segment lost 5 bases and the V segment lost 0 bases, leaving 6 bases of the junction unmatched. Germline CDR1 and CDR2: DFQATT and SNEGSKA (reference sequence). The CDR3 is CSARDLTSGRDTQYF. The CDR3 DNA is TGCAGTGCTAGAGATCTAACTAGCGGGCGAGATACGCAGTATTTT.

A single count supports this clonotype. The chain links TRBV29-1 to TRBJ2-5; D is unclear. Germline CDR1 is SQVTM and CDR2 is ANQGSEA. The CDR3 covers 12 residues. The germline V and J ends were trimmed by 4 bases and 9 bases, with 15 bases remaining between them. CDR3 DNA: TGCAGCGTTGTTGGGCAGGACCGGGCCCAGTACTTC. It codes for CSVVGQDRAQYF.

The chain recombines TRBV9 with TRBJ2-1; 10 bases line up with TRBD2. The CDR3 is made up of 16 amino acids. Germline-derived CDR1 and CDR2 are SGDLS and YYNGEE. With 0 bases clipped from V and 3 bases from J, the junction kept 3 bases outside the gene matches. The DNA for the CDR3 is TGTGCCAGCAGCGTAGGAACTAGCGGGGACTACAATGAGCAGTTCTTC. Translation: CASSVGTSGDYNEQFF.

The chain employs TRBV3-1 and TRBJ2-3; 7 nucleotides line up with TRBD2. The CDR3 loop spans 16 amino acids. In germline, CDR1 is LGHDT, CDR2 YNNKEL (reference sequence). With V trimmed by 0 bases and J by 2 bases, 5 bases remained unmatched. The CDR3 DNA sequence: TGTGCCAGCAGCCAAGATGGGGAGGGGCACACAGATACGCAGTATTTT. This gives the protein CASSQDGEGHTDTQYF.

This CDR3 reads CSVERTGTGVAQYF. Here the CDR3 DNA reads TGCAGCGTTGAACGGACGGGGACTGGAGTTGCCCAGTACTTC. The chain couples TRBV29-1 to TRBJ2-5; D is possibly TRBD2 (6 bases). The germline V gene has CDR1 SQVTM and CDR2 ANQGSEA. The V gene lost 2 bases and the J gene lost 9 bases, with 19 bases spanning the gap. This CDR3 region has 14 residues.

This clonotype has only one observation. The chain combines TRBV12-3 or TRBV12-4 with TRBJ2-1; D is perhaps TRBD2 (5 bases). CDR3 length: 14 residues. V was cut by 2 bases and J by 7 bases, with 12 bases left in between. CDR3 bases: TGTGCCAGCAGTTTACTAGCTGCGGGTAATGAGCAGTTCTTC. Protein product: CASSLLAAGNEQFF.

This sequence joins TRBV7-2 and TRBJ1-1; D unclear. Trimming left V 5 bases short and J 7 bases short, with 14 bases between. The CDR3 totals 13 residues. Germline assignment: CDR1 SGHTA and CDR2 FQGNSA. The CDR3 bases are TGTGCCAGCAGCCCCCGGGAGGGTCTTGAAGCTTTCTTT. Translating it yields CASSPREGLEAFF. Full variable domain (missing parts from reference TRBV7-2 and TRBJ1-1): GAGVSQSPSNKVTEKGKDVELRCDPISGHTALYWYRQSLGQGLEFLIYFQGNSAPDKSGLPSDRFSAERTGGSVSTLTIQRTQQEDSAVYLCASSPREGLEAFFGQGTRLTVV.

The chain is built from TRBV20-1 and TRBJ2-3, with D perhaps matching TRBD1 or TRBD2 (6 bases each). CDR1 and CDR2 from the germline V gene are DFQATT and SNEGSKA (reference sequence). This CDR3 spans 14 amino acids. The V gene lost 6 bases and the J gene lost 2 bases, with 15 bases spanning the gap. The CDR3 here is CSAKMGGPTDTQYF. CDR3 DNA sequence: TGCAGTGCAAAGATGGGGGGCCCCACAGATACGCAGTATTTT.

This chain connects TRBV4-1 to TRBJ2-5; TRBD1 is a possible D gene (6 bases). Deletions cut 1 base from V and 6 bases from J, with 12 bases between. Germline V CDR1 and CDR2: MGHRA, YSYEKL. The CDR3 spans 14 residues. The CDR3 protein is CASSQVGAPKTQYF. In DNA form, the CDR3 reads TGCGCCAGCAGCCAAGTGGGGGCCCCGAAGACCCAGTACTTC.

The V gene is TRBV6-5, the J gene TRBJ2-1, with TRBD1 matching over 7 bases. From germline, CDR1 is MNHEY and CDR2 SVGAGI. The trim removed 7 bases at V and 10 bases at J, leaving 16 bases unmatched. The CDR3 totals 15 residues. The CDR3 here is CASKVTEGGRYEQFF. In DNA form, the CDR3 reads TGTGCCAGCAAAGTTACGGAAGGGGGCCGCTACGAGCAGTTCTTC.

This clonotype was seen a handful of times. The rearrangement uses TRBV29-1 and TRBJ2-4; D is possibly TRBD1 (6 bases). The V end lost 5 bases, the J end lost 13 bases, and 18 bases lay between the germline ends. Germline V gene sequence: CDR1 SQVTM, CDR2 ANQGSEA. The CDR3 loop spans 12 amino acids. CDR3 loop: CSVRNTGIEQYF. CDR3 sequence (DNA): TGCAGCGTTCGTAACACAGGGATTGAGCAGTACTTC. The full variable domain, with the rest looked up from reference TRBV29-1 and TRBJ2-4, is SAVISQKPSRDICQRGTSLTIQCQVDSQVTMMFWYRQQPGQSLTLIATANQGSEATYESGFVIDKFPISRPNLTFSTLTVSNMSPEDSSIYLCSVRNTGIEQYFGAGTRLSVL.

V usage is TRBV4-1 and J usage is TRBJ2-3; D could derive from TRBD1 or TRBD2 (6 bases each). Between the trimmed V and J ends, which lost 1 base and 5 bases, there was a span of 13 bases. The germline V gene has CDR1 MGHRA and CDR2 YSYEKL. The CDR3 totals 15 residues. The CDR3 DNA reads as TGCGCCAGCAGCCAAGGGGTAGGGGGGAGAGATACGCAGTATTTT. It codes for CASSQGVGGRDTQYF.

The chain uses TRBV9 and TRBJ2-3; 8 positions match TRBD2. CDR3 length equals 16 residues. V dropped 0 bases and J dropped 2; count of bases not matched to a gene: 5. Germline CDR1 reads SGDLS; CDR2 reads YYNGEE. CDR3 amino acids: CASSVGLATYTDTQYF. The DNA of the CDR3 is TGTGCCAGCAGCGTAGGACTAGCGACCTACACAGATACGCAGTATTTT.

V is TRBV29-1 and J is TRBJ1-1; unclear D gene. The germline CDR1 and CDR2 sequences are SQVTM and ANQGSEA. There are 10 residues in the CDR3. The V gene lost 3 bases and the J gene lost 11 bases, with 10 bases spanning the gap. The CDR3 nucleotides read TGCAGCGTTGACCCCCTGTACGCTTTCTTT. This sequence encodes CSVDPLYAFF.

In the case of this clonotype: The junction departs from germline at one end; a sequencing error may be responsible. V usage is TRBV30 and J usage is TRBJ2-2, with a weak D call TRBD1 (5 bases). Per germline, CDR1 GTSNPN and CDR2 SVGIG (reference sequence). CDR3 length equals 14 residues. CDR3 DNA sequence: TGTGCCCGGAGTTTGCGTAGGGGCACCGGGGAGCTGTTTTTT. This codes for CARSLRRGTGELFF. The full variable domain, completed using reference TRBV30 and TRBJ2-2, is SQTIHQWPATLVQPVGSPLSLECTVEGTSNPNLYWYRQAAGRGLQLLFYSVGIGQISSEVPQNLSASRPQDRQFILSSKKLLLSDSGFYLCARSLRRGTGELFFGEGSRLTVL.